This T cell receptor beta chain was observed in a study of cytomegalovirus exposure and HLA in healthy donors. The CDR3 sequence is 15 residues long. Germline CDR1 MNHNY, CDR2 SVGAGI (reference sequence). J gave up 6 bases and V 6 bases, and 13 bases lay outside the gene matches. 60 Vbeta and 13 Jbeta primers were used in PCR. Assay used: immunoSEQ multiplex PCR; TCRdb lists only in-frame clones, some missing. The table lists some 250,000 clones, about 80% of them singletons. The chain uses TRBV6-6 and TRBJ1-2, with 7 bases aligning to TRBD1. What was sequenced was PBMCs. This clonotype was sampled from a woman in her 40s in good health and CMV-seropositive. The CDR3 DNA is TGTGCCAGCAGAAATCCGGGACAGCGATTCAATGGCTACACCTTC. Its protein product is CASRNPGQRFNGYTF.